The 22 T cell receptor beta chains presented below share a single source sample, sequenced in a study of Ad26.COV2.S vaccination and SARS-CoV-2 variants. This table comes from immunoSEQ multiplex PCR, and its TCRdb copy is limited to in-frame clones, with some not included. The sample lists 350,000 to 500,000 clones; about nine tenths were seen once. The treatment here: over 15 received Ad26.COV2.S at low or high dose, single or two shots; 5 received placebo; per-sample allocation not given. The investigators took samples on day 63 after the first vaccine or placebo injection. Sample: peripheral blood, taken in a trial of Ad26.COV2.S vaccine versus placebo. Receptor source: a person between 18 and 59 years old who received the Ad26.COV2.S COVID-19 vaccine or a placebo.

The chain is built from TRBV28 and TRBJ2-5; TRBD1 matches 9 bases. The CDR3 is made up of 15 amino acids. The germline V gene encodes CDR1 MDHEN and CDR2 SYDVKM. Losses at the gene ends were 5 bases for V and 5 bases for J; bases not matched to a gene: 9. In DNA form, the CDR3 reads TGTGCCAGCAGTCCCACGGACAGGGGTGGGGAGACCCAGTACTTC. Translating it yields CASSPTDRGGETQYF. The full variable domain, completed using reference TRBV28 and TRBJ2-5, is DVKVTQSSRYLVKRTGEKVFLECVQDMDHENMFWYRQDPGLGLRLIYFSYDVKMKEKGDIPEGYSVSREKKERFSLILESASTNQTSMYLCASSPTDRGGETQYFGPGTRLLVL.

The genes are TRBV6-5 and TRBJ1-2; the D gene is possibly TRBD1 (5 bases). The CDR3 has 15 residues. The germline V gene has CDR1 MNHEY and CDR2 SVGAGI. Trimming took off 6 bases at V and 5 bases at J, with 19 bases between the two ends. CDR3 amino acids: CASSPASMRGYGYTF. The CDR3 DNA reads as TGTGCCAGCAGCCCGGCCTCGATGAGGGGATATGGCTACACCTTC.

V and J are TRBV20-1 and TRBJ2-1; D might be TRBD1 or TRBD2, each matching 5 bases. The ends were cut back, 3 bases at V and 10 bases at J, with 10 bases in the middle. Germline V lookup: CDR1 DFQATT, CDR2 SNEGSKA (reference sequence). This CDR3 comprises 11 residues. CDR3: CSARGDSEQFF. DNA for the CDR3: TGCAGTGCTAGGGGGGATTCCGAGCAGTTCTTC.

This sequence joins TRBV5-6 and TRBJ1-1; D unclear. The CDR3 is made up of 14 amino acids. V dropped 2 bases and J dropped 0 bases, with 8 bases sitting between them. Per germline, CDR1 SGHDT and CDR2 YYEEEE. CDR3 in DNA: TGTGCCAGCAGCTTTCTTAATATGAACACTGAAGCTTTCTTT. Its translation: CASSFLNMNTEAFF.

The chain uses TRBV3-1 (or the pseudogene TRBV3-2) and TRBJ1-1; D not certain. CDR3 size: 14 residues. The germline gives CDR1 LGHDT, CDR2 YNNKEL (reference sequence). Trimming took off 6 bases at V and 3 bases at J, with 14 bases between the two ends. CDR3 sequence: CASSESSGHTEAFF. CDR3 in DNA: TGTGCCAGCAGTGAATCCTCCGGGCACACTGAAGCTTTCTTT.

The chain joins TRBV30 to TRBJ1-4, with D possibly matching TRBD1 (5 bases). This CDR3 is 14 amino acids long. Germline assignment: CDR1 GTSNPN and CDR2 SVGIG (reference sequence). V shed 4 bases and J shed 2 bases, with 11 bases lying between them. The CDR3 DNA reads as TGTGCCTGGACTCAGGGTATCACTAATGAAAAACTGTTTTTT. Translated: CAWTQGITNEKLFF. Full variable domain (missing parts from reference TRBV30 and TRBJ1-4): SQTIHQWPATLVQPVGSPLSLECTVEGTSNPNLYWYRQAAGRGLQLLFYSVGIGQISSEVPQNLSASRPQDRQFILSSKKLLLSDSGFYLCAWTQGITNEKLFFGSGTQLSVL.

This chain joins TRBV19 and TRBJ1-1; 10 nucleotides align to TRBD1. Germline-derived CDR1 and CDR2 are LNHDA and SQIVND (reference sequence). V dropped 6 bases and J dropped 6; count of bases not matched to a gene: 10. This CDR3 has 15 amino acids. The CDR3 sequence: CASRTTGTGESEAFF. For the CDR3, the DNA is TGTGCCAGTAGGACCACCGGGACAGGGGAATCTGAAGCTTTCTTT. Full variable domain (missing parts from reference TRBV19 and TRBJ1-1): DGGITQSPKYLFRKEGQNVTLSCEQNLNHDAMYWYRQDPGQGLRLIYYSQIVNDFQKGDIAEGYSVSREKKESFPLTVTSAQKNPTAFYLCASRTTGTGESEAFFGQGTRLTVV.

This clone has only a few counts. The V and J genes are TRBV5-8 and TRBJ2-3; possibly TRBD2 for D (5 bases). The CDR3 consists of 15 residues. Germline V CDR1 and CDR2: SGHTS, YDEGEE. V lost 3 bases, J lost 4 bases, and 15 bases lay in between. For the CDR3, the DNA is TGTGCCAGCAGCTCCGAGGCGAGGGCCTCAGATACGCAGTATTTT. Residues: CASSSEARASDTQYF.

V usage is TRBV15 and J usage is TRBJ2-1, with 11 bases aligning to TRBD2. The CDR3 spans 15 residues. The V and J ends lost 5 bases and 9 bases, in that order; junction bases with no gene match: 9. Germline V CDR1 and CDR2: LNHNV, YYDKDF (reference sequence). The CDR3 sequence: CATSLDSGRAGEQFF. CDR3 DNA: TGTGCCACCAGCCTCGATAGCGGGAGGGCCGGTGAGCAGTTCTTC.

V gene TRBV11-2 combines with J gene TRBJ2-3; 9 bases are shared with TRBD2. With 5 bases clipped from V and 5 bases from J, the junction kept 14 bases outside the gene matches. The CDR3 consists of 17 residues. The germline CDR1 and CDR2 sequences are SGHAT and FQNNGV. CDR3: CASSTRGASGMKDTQYF. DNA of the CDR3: TGTGCCAGCAGCACCCGAGGGGCTAGCGGGATGAAAGATACGCAGTATTTT.

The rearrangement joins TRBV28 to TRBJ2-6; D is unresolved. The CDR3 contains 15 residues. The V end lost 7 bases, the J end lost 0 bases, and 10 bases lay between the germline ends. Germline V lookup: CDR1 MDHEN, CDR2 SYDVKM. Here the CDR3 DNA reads TGTGCCAGCACCCCTGCCCGCTCTGGGGCCAACGTCCTGACTTTC. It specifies CASTPARSGANVLTF.

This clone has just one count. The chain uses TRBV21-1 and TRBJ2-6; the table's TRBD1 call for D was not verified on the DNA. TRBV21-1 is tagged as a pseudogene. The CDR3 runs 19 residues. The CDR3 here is CASSKEGWTGQAGANVLTF. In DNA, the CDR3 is TGTGCCAGCAGCAAAGAGGGGTGGACAGGGCAGGCTGGGGCCAACGTCCTGACTTTC.

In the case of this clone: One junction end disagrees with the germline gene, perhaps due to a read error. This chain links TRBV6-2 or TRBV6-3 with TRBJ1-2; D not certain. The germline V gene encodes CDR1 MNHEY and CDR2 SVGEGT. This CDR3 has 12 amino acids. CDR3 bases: TGTGCCAGCAGTTGGAACATAAATGGGTACACCTTC. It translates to CASSWNINGYTF.

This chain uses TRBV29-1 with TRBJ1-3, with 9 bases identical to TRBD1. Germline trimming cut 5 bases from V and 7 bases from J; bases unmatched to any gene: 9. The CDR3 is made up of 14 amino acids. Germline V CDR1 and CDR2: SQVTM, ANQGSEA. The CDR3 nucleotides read TGCAGCGTTATTACAGGGGGCGAGTTCAACACCATATATTTT. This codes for CSVITGGEFNTIYF.

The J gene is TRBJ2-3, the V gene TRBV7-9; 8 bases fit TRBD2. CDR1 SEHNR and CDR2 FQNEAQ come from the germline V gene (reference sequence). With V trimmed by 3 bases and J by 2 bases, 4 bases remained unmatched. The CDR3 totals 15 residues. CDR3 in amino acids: CASSFGGGYTDTQYF. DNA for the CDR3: TGTGCCAGCAGCTTTGGCGGGGGGTACACAGATACGCAGTATTTT.

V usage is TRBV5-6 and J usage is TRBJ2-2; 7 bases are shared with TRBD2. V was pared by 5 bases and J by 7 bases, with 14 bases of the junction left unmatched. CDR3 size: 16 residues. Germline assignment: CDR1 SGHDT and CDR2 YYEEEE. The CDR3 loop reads CASSILGGSVGGELFF. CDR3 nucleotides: TGTGCCAGCAGTATTCTGGGCGGGAGTGTTGGCGGGGAGCTGTTTTTT. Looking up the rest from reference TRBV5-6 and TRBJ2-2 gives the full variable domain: DAGVTQSPTHLIKTRGQQVTLRCSPKSGHDTVSWYQQALGQGPQFIFQYYEEEERQRGNFPDRFSGHQFPNYSSELNVNALLLGDSALYLCASSILGGSVGGELFFGEGSRLTVL.

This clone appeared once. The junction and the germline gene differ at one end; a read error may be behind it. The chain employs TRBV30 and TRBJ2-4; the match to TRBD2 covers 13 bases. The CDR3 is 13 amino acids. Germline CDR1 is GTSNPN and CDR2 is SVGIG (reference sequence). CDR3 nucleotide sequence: TGTGCCTGGAGTGGACTAGCGGGAGGTGTGGTGAACTTC. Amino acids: CAWSGLAGGVVNF. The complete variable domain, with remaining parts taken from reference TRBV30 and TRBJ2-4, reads SQTIHQWPATLVQPVGSPLSLECTVEGTSNPNLYWYRQAAGRGLQLLFYSVGIGQISSEVPQNLSASRPQDRQFILSSKKLLLSDSGFYLCAWSGLAGGVVNFGAGTRLSVL.

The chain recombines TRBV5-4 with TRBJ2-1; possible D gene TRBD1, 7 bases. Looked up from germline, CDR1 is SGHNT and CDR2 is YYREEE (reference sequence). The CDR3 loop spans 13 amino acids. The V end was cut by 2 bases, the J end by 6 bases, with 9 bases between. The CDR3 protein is CASSFQGGNEQFF. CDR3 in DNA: TGTGCCAGCAGCTTCCAGGGGGGCAATGAGCAGTTCTTC.

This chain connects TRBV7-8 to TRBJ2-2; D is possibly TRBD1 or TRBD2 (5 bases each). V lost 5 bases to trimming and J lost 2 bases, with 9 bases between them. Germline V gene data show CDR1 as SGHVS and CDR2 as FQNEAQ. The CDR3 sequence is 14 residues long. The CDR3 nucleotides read TGTGCCAGCAGCACCGGGACCAACACCGGGGAGCTGTTTTTT. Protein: CASSTGTNTGELFF.

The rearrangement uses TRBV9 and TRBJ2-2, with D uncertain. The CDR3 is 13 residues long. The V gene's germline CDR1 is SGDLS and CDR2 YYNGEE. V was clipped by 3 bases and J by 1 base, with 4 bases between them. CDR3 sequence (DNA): TGTGCCAGCAGCGCCATGAACACCGGGGAGCTGTTTTTT. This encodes CASSAMNTGELFF.

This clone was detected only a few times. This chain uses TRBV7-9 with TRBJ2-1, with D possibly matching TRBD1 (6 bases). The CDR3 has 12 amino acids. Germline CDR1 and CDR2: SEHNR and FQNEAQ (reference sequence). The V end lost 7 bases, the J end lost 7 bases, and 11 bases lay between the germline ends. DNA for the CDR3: TGTGCCAGCACTGGGGGCGGTAATGAGCAGTTCTTC. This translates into CASTGGGNEQFF.

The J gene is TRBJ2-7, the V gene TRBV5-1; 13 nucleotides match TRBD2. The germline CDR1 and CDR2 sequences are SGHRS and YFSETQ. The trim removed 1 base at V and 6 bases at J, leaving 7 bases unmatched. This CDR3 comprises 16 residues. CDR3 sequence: CASSLRLAGGSGEQYF. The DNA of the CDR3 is TGCGCCAGCAGCTTGCGACTAGCGGGAGGATCAGGCGAGCAGTACTTC.